Detailed here is one T cell receptor (beta chain). This clonotype was counted between two and nine times. It lacks a known antigen. No much larger clone is present one base from it, and per-base qualities are unavailable. This sample was included in a study of T cells in Graves' hyperthyroidism and ophthalmopathy (dated by TCRdb to between 2018 and 2021). About the investigation overall: Peripheral blood was collected at initial diagnosis, before any treatment. Following sampling, methimazole starting at 30 mg daily was given to hyperthyroidism patients, and high-dose intravenous methylprednisolone was given to ophthalmopathy patients. TCR V-J signatures able to tell the groups apart were searched for in a discovery cohort of approximately 95 patients, of whom roughly 42 had Graves' ophthalmopathy and about 60 had stable Graves' hyperthyroidism. In about six Graves' hyperthyroidism patients, the study also compared T-cell repertoires from thyroid tissue with T-cell repertoires from blood. Whether ophthalmopathy could be predicted prospectively was tested in an independent validation cohort made up of 18 hyperthyroidism patients plus 17 patients who later progressed to ophthalmopathy. The 100 or so discovery patients were randomly split 7:3 into training and test sets. TCR Vbeta CDR3 sequencing of some 140 peripheral blood samples (43 ophthalmopathy, roughly 72 hyperthyroidism and roughly 17 progressor patients) is reported in the paper. The full study reports these points: During validation, the model predicted progression to ophthalmopathy a median of approximately 6 months ahead of onset, with more than 60% sensitivity and 72.22% specificity. Most expanded thyroid clonotypes (frequency above 0.001) were also detected in blood, a finding suggesting that blood repertoires may reflect thyroid immune responses. No statistical method was used to set the sample size in advance, and investigators knew the group allocation. In cross-validation, a model built on a 13 V-J signature told ophthalmopathy apart from stable hyperthyroidism with approximately 90% sensitivity and roughly 81% specificity, and in testing the same model reached 80%/75%.

Ends trimmed: V by 0 bases, J by 7 bases; bases unmatched to a gene: 9. The CDR3 holds 16 amino acids from the cysteine to the phenylalanine. Of all the DNA, just the CDR3 is kept, 48 bases in frame from base 1. The CDR1 and CDR2 encoded by the germline V gene are LGHNA and YNFKEQ. Amplification of TCR beta CDR3 regions was carried out from RNA transcripts. The TCR CDR3 was subjected to a first round of RT-PCR using the HTBI primer set and the Qiagen OneStep RT-PCR kit. The libraries were constructed in a second round of multiplex PCR and then size-selected and purified. Libraries were sequenced paired-end with 100 bp reads on an Illumina HiSeq2000. Under the source paper's analysis protocol: SOAPnuke was used to process the raw data, throwing out any read that contained adapters or uncalled bases, had a mean Phred below 15, or lacked an exact constant-primer or identifier match. High-quality paired reads were merged using COPE v1.2.5, and each unique nucleotide sequence was defined as a clonotype. MiTCR v1.1 was used to align clonotypes to the IMGT TRBV, TRBD and TRBJ reference segments. Only V-J combinations with frequency above 0.0001, covering about 99% of repertoires, were analysed. The TCS score was defined as the ratio of F50 (clonal expansion) to E x V (chaos), calculated using BLOSUM62-based TCRdist between CDR3 peptides within each V-J. Welch's t-statistics and random forest reduced just over 500 V-J features to under 15, which were used in a naive Bayes classifier (R e1071). TCRdb ran its own pipeline on the public reads, namely fastp trimming at Q25 and MiXCR clone calling, and kept in-frame beta chains. All rows with the same CDR3 protein become a single entry with the most common DNA and genes. TCRdb's processing, not the authors' own work, is the source of the V and J calls. For this sample the table gives fewer than 500,000 distinct CDR3 sequences, of which approximately 15% were detected only once. Clones ranked in the top ten supply approximately 13% of the sample.

Moderately to severely active disease, a Clinical Activity Score of at least 3, a NOSPECS grade of at least 4, and a duration under 3 months were present in ophthalmopathy patients. Patients with uncontrolled infections, other autoimmune diseases, pregnancy or lactation were excluded. Diagnoses were based on clinical symptoms, serum thyroxine and TRAb, thyroid ultrasound and orbital computed tomography. Ficoll-Paque density gradient centrifugation was used to isolate PBMCs from around 10 ml of fresh peripheral blood. Total RNA was extracted with Trizol reagent, and quality was checked on an Agilent 2100 Bioanalyzer.

The sequence joins TRBV4-2 to TRBJ2-1, and TRBD1 matches 7 of the central bases. The sample consisted of blood. This clonotype was sampled from a man between 18 and 35 years old with Graves' ophthalmopathy. Here is the DNA: TGTGCCAGCAGCCAAGACTTTATAGGGGGCGTGAATGAGCAGTTCTTC. The translation is CASSQDFIGGVNEQFF.